This TCR beta chain is drawn from a study of blood T cell repertoires in COVID-19 (dated by TCRdb to about 2020). At the level of the whole study: The collaborator samples originated in the United States, Italy and Spain and spanned the acute and convalescent phases of COVID-19. HLA class I and class II types, where available, came from metadata supplied by the sample provider rather than from assay-based typing. The sample metadata nearly always contained a de-identified subject ID, COVID-19 status, age in years and sex. Subjects who had been exposed to COVID-19, were actively infected with it, or had recovered from it provided the deeply sampled blood TCRbeta repertoires that made up the dataset. Samples came from the ongoing ImmuneRACE study (first 160 participants) plus 1,254 subjects from 6 global collaborators. The material from the prospective study consisted of cDNA or gDNA derived from T cells, B-cell-depleted T cells, or PBMCs. The repertoires were released in a freely available public database meant as a resource for research on the immune response to SARS-CoV-2. On the study overall, not on this receptor specifically: Clinical and demographic metadata were provided uncurated, with the amount varying by source and participant.

TCRbeta CDR3 regions were amplified from genomic DNA using the immunoSEQ Assay, a bias-controlled multiplex PCR. On the study's bioinformatics: The number of nucleated cells in each sample was estimated by amplification of reference gene primers within the assay. To quantify the absolute abundance of each unique TCRbeta CDR3 rearrangement, sequence reads were collapsed and filtered. For each sample, productive Simpson clonality was calculated by taking the square root of Simpson's diversity index across productive rearrangements. The clones in this table, taken by TCRdb from immuneACCESS, are in-frame only. Not every clone is retained; where verified, under half of the shortfall comes from an unresolved V gene, and the cause of the rest is unknown. V and J calls and clone size follow that table, whereas D and trimming were derived from the DNA. The sample includes hundreds of thousands of clones, with 89% observed a single time. Approximately 3% of the sample belongs to the ten largest clones.

Comments on this clone: There is no known antigen for this receptor. Per-base quality was not reported, and no clone a single base away is much larger than it.

V is pared back by 0 bases and J by 2 bases, with 14 bases lying between the germline termini. Reading the germline V gene gives CDR1 LGHNT and CDR2 FRNRAP. The CDR3 contains 17 residues, cysteine and phenylalanine counted. CDR3 DNA only is kept here, 51 bases in frame from base 1. In Seattle, one collaborating source enrolled patients while the infection was active and tracked those patients longitudinally over the course of disease. Each collaborating institution followed its own protocols to collect whole blood in K2EDTA tubes. Collaborator samples were shipped for TCRbeta analysis as frozen whole blood, isolated PBMCs, or DNA extracted from either sample type.

The specimen sequenced was peripheral blood. This receptor was taken from a woman in her 30s with COVID-19, enrolled during active disease. The rearranged segments are TRBV12-5 and TRBJ1-5, with TRBD1 perhaps the D gene, on 5 matching bases. This receptor carries the CDR3 CASGLVLTGGGNQPQHF. The sequenced DNA is TGTGCTAGTGGTTTGGTACTAACAGGCGGTGGCAATCAGCCCCAGCATTTT.